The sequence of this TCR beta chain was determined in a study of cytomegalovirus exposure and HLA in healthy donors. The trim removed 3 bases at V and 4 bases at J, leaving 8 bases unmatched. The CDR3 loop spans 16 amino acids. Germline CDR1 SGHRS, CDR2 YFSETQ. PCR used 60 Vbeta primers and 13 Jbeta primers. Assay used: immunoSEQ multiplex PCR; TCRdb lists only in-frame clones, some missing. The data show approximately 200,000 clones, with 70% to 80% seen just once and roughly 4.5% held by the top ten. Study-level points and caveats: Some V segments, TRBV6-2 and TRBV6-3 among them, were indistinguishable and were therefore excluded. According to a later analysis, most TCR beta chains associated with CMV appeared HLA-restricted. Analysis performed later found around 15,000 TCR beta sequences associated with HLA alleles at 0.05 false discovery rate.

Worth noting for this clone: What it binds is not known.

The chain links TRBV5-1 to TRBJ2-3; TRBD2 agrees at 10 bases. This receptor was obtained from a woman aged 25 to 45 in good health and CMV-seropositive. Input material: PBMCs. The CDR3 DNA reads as TGCGCCAGCAGCTCCTTAGAGCTAGCGGGAGCAGATACGCAGTATTTT. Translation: CASSSLELAGADTQYF.